This T cell receptor (beta chain) is drawn from a study of human T cells and chemical hapten exposure. Notes on the study in general: Because they had alopecia, donors may respond immunologically unlike healthy people.

The CDR3 length is 14 residues. Germline values: CDR1 SGHTA, CDR2 FQGNSA. The germline V and J ends were trimmed by 3 bases and 1 base, with 6 bases remaining between them. This sample's time point: pre-sensitization, week 0. Treatment of the sample: therapeutic diphenylcyclopropenone sensitization with weekly scalp DPC. Those who donated were patients with alopecia, 18 to 70 years of age, and suitable for DPC. In its sample, this clonotype was seen a few times. Its antigen is unidentified. TCRdb analysed the RACE reads with MiXCR anew, one entry per CDR3 protein. The sample lists around 380,000 distinct CDR3 sequences, 5% to 6.5% occurring once.

The sequences come from whole blood, collected in connection with sensitization to the hapten diphenylcyclopropenone (DPC). The origin of this receptor is a woman between 18 and 29 years old with alopecia areata. Some clones in this sample may be carry-over from other donors' samples. The chain couples TRBV7-2 to TRBJ2-2; D call uncertain. In nucleotides, the CDR3 is TGTGCCAGCAGCTTCACAGAGAACACCGGGGAGCTGTTTTTT. Protein sequence: CASSFTENTGELFF.